A selection of T cell receptor beta chains follows, all from one sample in a study of cytomegalovirus exposure and HLA in healthy donors. Data came from immunoSEQ multiplex PCR; TCRdb stores just in-frame clones and leaves some out. Found here are about 56,000 clones, roughly nine tenths of them singletons; the top ten hold roughly 1.2%. The sequencing input was PBMCs. Source of these receptors: a man aged 18 to 29 in good health and CMV-seronegative. Both conserved end residues are part of each CDR3. A D gene is named only where the DNA matches it firmly. Size tells how often a clone was seen (once, few, many) or the class of an expanded clone, and some rows leave it out.

13 TRBD2 TRBJ2-7 TRBV6-1 NA CASSTTSAYEQYF TGTGCCAGCAGTACGACTAGCGCGTACGAGCAGTACTTC
13 NA TRBJ2-1 TRBV2 once CASRRDSYNEQFF TGTGCCAGCAGGCGGGACTCCTACAATGAGCAGTTCTTC
16 TRBD1 TRBJ2-7 TRBV7-8 NA CASSLGGTGDVNEQYF TGTGCCAGCAGCTTAGGAGGGACAGGGGACGTGAACGAGCAGTACTTC
13 TRBD1 TRBJ2-7 TRBV27 NA CASRQGASYEQYF TGTGCCAGCAGGCAGGGGGCGTCCTACGAGCAGTACTTC
16 TRBD1 TRBJ2-7 TRBV28 NA CASSSPPDRGGFEQYF TGTGCCAGCAGTTCACCTCCGGACAGGGGGGGCTTCGAGCAGTACTTC
15 TRBD2 TRBJ2-3 TRBV2 NA CASSPGGVTADTQYF TGTGCCAGCTCCCCTGGGGGGGTTACAGCAGATACGCAGTATTTT
16 NA TRBJ2-7 TRBV11-2 NA CASSSGGWQGLYEQYF TGTGCCAGCAGCTCAGGGGGGTGGCAGGGTTTGTACGAGCAGTACTTC
14 NA TRBJ2-7 TRBV19 once CASSSQGPFYEQYF TGTGCCAGTAGTAGTCAGGGTCCCTTCTACGAGCAGTACTTC
12 NA TRBJ1-2 TRBV19 once CASTEQGYGYTF TGTGCCAGTACCGAGCAGGGATATGGCTACACCTTC
14 NA TRBJ1-1 TRBV10-2 NA CASGKGEGNTEAFF TGCGCCAGCGGGAAGGGTGAGGGGAACACTGAAGCTTTCTTT
17 TRBD2 TRBJ2-3 TRBV5-1 NA CASSLEASGRGVDTQYF TGCGCCAGCAGCTTGGAGGCTAGCGGGAGAGGAGTGGATACGCAGTATTTT
14 TRBD2 TRBJ2-7 TRBV19 once CASSPRAASGEQYF TGTGCCAGTAGTCCCCGGGCCGCTAGCGGCGAGCAGTACTTC
17 NA TRBJ1-3 TRBV28 few CASRNPGSQSSGNTIYF TGTGCCAGCAGAAACCCCGGGTCTCAAAGCTCTGGAAACACCATATATTTT
14 NA TRBJ2-7 TRBV5-4 NA CASSHPGPFAEQYF TGTGCCAGCAGTCATCCGGGTCCATTCGCCGAGCAGTACTTC
15 TRBD2 TRBJ2-5 TRBV5-4 NA CASSPVAGGSETQYF TGTGCCAGCAGTCCTGTAGCGGGAGGTAGCGAGACCCAGTACTTC
13 NA TRBJ2-7 TRBV11-3 NA CASSLGPDYEQYF TGTGCCAGCAGCTTAGGGCCAGACTACGAGCAGTACTTC
13 NA TRBJ2-5 TRBV28 NA CASSLRGQETQYF TGTGCCAGCAGTTTACGCGGGCAAGAGACCCAGTACTTC
15 TRBD2 TRBJ2-7 TRBV7-2 NA CASSMPGLAVYEQYF TGTGCCAGCAGCATGCCGGGACTAGCGGTCTACGAGCAGTACTTC
16 TRBD2 TRBJ2-7 TRBV4-1 NA CASSQALAGRPYEQYF TGCGCCAGCAGCCAGGCCTTAGCGGGACGGCCCTACGAGCAGTACTTC
14 TRBD1 TRBJ2-1 TRBV19 NA CASSIWDRGDEQFF TGTGCCAGTAGTATTTGGGACAGGGGAGATGAGCAGTTCTTC
14 NA TRBJ1-1 TRBV7-3 few CASSSGQMGTEAFF TGTGCCAGCAGCTCTGGACAGATGGGCACTGAAGCTTTCTTT
14 NA TRBJ2-7 TRBV28 NA CASSPLMGPYEQYF TGTGCCAGCAGCCCCCTGATGGGCCCCTACGAGCAGTACTTC
14 NA TRBJ1-1 TRBV5-1 NA CASTIVGGNTEAFF TGCGCCAGCACCATTGTGGGAGGGAACACTGAAGCTTTCTTT
17 TRBD2 TRBJ2-5 TRBV2 NA CASISPAGGPHQETQYF TGTGCCAGCATTAGTCCAGCGGGAGGCCCCCATCAAGAGACCCAGTACTTC
16 NA TRBJ1-1 TRBV5-1 once CASSLDEKRSGTEAFF TGCGCCAGCAGCTTGGACGAGAAGCGGAGCGGCACTGAAGCTTTCTTT